The 28 T cell receptor beta chains presented below share a single source sample, sequenced in a study of shared clonotypes between healthy human individuals (dated by TCRdb to between 2020 and 2021). Library preparation was by the immunoSEQ multiplex PCR assay. This immuneACCESS table, as held by TCRdb, lists in-frame sequences with V and J called but not all clones. Of the missing ones, under half trace to an unresolved V gene in checked studies; the others have no known cause. The sample table shows some 2,500,000 clones, and approximately 90% are seen once. Clones ranked in the top ten supply 0.3% to 0.4% of the sample. The specimen sequenced was naive CD4+ T cells from PBMCs. The cell subset or site label corresponds to: CD45RA+ positively selected. These receptors originate from a man aged 18 to 30 in good health. Some clones in this sample may be carry-over from other donors' samples.

The chain recombines TRBV7-2 with TRBJ2-1; no firm D call. Germline V CDR1 and CDR2: SGHTA, FQGNSA. Trimming left V 5 bases short and J 6 bases short, with 8 bases between. CDR3 length: 12 amino acids. This chain's CDR3 is CASSRRTNEQFF. The DNA for the CDR3 is TGTGCCAGCAGCCGCCGGACCAATGAGCAGTTCTTC.

V gene TRBV28 combines with J gene TRBJ2-1; D is undetermined. Germline lookup yields CDR1 MDHEN and CDR2 SYDVKM. Trimming removed 5 bases from V and 15 bases from J, with 17 bases in between. The CDR3 extends over 12 amino acids. The CDR3 region is CASSTGRTRLFF. In DNA form, the CDR3 reads TGTGCCAGCAGTACTGGACGGACGCGACTGTTCTTC.

This clone came up once. The genes are TRBV30 and TRBJ1-2; 10 nucleotides align to TRBD1. With V trimmed by 1 base and J by 4 bases, 3 bases remained unmatched. CDR3 length: 14 amino acids. Germline values: CDR1 GTSNPN, CDR2 SVGIG (reference sequence). CDR3 DNA sequence: TGTGCCTGGAGTGGGGGACAGGGGATCTATGGCTACACCTTC. This sequence encodes CAWSGGQGIYGYTF.

To note about this clone: The junction departs from germline at one end; a sequencing error may be responsible. The chain joins TRBV28 to TRBJ2-7; TRBD2 matches at 15 bases. Germline CDR1 reads MDHEN; CDR2 reads SYDVKM. This CDR3 has 12 amino acids. The CDR3 region has the DNA TGTGCCAGCAGGGCCGGGACTAGCGGGGGGAGTTTC. The encoded protein is CASRAGTSGGSF.

The chain joins TRBV6-4 to TRBJ2-3; 7 nucleotides line up with TRBD2. V shed 4 bases and J 0 bases; nucleotides not matched to a gene: 1. The CDR3 contains 14 residues. In germline, CDR1 is MRHNA, CDR2 SNTAGT. CDR3 nucleotide sequence: TGTGCCAGCAGTGGCGGGAGCAGCACAGATACGCAGTATTTT. Translated: CASSGGSSTDTQYF.

This chain links TRBV28 with TRBJ2-1; TRBD2 is a possible D gene (5 bases). Germline V gene sequence: CDR1 MDHEN, CDR2 SYDVKM. This CDR3 region has 16 residues. Deletions cut 5 bases from V and 8 bases from J, with 22 bases between. The CDR3 DNA is TGTGCCAGCAGTCCGCCATCTAGCTACCTTGTCTATGAGCAGTTCTTC. It translates to CASSPPSSYLVYEQFF.

The chain combines TRBV5-6 with TRBJ1-2; perhaps TRBD1 as D (6 bases). The CDR3 length is 14 residues. Trimming stripped 0 bases from V and 7 bases from J, with 13 bases between. CDR1 is SGHDT, CDR2 YYEEEE, per germline. DNA for the CDR3: TGTGCCAGCAGCTTGGGTCGGTCAGGGGTTGGCTACACCTTC. Its translation: CASSLGRSGVGYTF.

The V gene is TRBV4-1, the J gene TRBJ2-4; D may correspond to TRBD1 or TRBD2 (6 bases each). Trimming pared 1 base from V and 5 bases from J, leaving 12 bases between. The CDR3 loop spans 15 amino acids. CDR1 and CDR2 from the germline V gene are MGHRA and YSYEKL. CDR3 protein: CASSQAGAGQNIQYF. DNA for the CDR3: TGCGCCAGCAGCCAAGCGGGGGCCGGGCAAAACATTCAGTACTTC.

V usage is TRBV28 and J usage is TRBJ2-7, with no clear D. Germline V gene sequence: CDR1 MDHEN, CDR2 SYDVKM. Trimming removed 6 bases from V and 2 bases from J, with 17 bases in between. This CDR3 is built from 15 residues. This chain's CDR3 is CASSRPLRRTYEQYF. CDR3 nucleotide sequence: TGTGCCAGCAGCCGACCACTGAGAAGGACCTACGAGCAGTACTTC.

As to this clone: The sample has other DNA sequences that encode this CDR3 too. V usage is TRBV5-6 and J usage is TRBJ1-2, with 7 bases that match TRBD1. After removal of 4 bases from V and 8 bases from J, the junction contained 5 bases not matched to a gene. The CDR3 extends over 12 amino acids. CDR1 is SGHDT, CDR2 YYEEEE, per germline. The CDR3 loop is CASSPGGGGYTF. The CDR3 DNA reads TGTGCCAGCAGCCCAGGGGGTGGGGGCTACACCTTC.

The chain couples TRBV7-9 to TRBJ2-2; 10 bases match TRBD1. Per the germline V gene, CDR1 is SEHNR and CDR2 is FQNEAQ (reference sequence). Trimming at V came to 2 bases and at J to 4 bases, leaving 4 bases not matched to a gene. There are 16 residues in the CDR3. CDR3 coding DNA: TGTGCCAGCAGCTTACTGACAGGGGGCTTCACCGGGGAGCTGTTTTTT. Protein sequence: CASSLLTGGFTGELFF. Drawing the rest from reference TRBV7-9 and TRBJ2-2, the complete variable domain is DTGVSQNPRHKITKRGQNVTFRCDPISEHNRLYWYRQTLGQGPEFLTYFQNEAQLEKSRLLSDRFSAERPKGSFSTLEIQRTEQGDSAMYLCASSLLTGGFTGELFFGEGSRLTVL.

This clone appeared a single time. The chain joins TRBV11-3 to TRBJ2-5, with D possibly matching TRBD2 (6 bases). The CDR3 sequence is 12 residues long. V was cut by 5 bases and J by 7 bases, with 11 bases left in between. The germline V gene has CDR1 SGHNT and CDR2 YENEEA. The CDR3 reads CASSRESGTQYF. CDR3 DNA: TGTGCCAGCAGCCGGGAGAGTGGGACCCAGTACTTC.

This chain links TRBV7-2 with TRBJ1-5; unclear D gene. The germline V and J ends were trimmed by 2 bases and 6 bases, with 17 bases remaining between them. Looked up from germline, CDR1 is SGHTA and CDR2 is FQGNSA. The CDR3 spans 16 residues. The CDR3 DNA reads TGTGCCAGCAGCTTAATGGATATTAGGGTAGGTCAGCCCCAGCATTTT. Residues: CASSLMDIRVGQPQHF.

This sequence joins TRBV27 and TRBJ1-4; possibly TRBD1 for D (5 bases). Germline V gene data show CDR1 as MNHEY and CDR2 as SMNVEV (reference sequence). The CDR3 runs 15 residues. V was shortened by 5 bases and J by 8 bases, with 18 bases between the two germline ends. The CDR3 reads CASSKLAVGDEKLFF. The CDR3 region has the DNA TGTGCCAGCAGTAAATTGGCGGTGGGGGACGAAAAACTGTTTTTT.

V is TRBV28 and J is TRBJ1-2, with 7 bases aligning to TRBD1. This CDR3 contains 12 residues. Germline V CDR1 and CDR2: MDHEN, SYDVKM. V shed 3 bases, J shed 11 bases, and the junction held 6 bases outside the gene matches. The CDR3 DNA follows: TGTGCCAGCAGTTTGGAAACAGGGGTATACACCTTC. It codes for CASSLETGVYTF.

The genes are TRBV6-5 and TRBJ2-7, with D perhaps given as TRBD1 or TRBD2 (5 bases each). Trimming removed 6 bases from V and 9 bases from J, with 21 bases in between. CDR1 and CDR2 from the germline V gene are MNHEY and SVGAGI. The CDR3 length is 14 residues. CDR3 DNA: TGTGCCAGCAGACTCCCGGGACGGCGAGGGAGGCAGTACTTC. The encoded protein is CASRLPGRRGRQYF.

J is TRBJ2-1 and V is TRBV5-1, with 10 bases aligning to TRBD2. Per germline, CDR1 SGHRS and CDR2 YFSETQ. The CDR3 has 13 amino acids. Trimming took 10 bases from V and 5 from J; bases not matched to a gene: 6. CDR3 sequence (DNA): TGCGCCTCCAGTGGACTAGCGGACAATGAGCAGTTCTTC. It encodes CASSGLADNEQFF.

About this clone: The identical CDR3 is also encoded by other nucleotide sequences in the sample. This chain links TRBV7-3 with TRBJ1-1; D gene uncertain. The CDR3 has 13 residues. V lost 2 bases and J 4 bases, leaving 8 bases between the germline ends. Germline V CDR1 and CDR2: SGHTA, FQGTGA. CDR3 in amino acids: CASSLDPGTEAFF. The DNA for the CDR3 is TGTGCCAGCAGCTTAGATCCGGGCACTGAAGCTTTCTTT.

The V gene is TRBV27, the J gene TRBJ2-5; possibly TRBD2 for D (5 bases). The CDR3 covers 14 residues. Per germline, CDR1 MNHEY and CDR2 SMNVEV (reference sequence). Trimming took 4 bases from V and 5 from J, leaving 14 bases between them. The CDR3 sequence is CASSSGIFVETQYF. CDR3 sequence (DNA): TGTGCCAGCAGTTCCGGGATCTTTGTGGAGACCCAGTACTTC.

The gene calls are TRBV10-3 and TRBJ2-5, with TRBD1 as a possible D gene (6 bases). The germline gives CDR1 ENHRY, CDR2 SYGVKD. This CDR3 contains 17 residues. Trimming stripped 3 bases from V and 0 bases from J, with 17 bases between. Here the CDR3 DNA reads TGTGCCATCAGTGACCCGACGAGGGACACCTACCAAGAGACCCAGTACTTC. As protein: CAISDPTRDTYQETQYF.

The gene calls are TRBV28 and TRBJ2-5; the D gene is possibly TRBD2 (6 bases). Germline lookup yields CDR1 MDHEN and CDR2 SYDVKM. Trimming took 8 bases from V and 2 from J, leaving 18 bases between them. This CDR3 region has 15 residues. In DNA, the CDR3 is TGTGCCAGCGAGGCCTCCGGGAGTCGACAAGAGACCCAGTACTTC. Amino acid sequence: CASEASGSRQETQYF.

The chain recombines TRBV15 with TRBJ1-2; D remains unclear. V dropped 0 bases and J dropped 4 bases, with 12 bases sitting between them. The CDR3 totals 15 residues. CDR1 is LNHNV, CDR2 YYDKDF, per germline (reference sequence). This CDR3 is CATSRDLTDLYGYTF. The CDR3 region has the DNA TGTGCCACCAGCAGAGATCTTACGGACCTCTATGGCTACACCTTC.

The rearrangement links TRBV28 to TRBJ2-1, with 13 bases aligning to TRBD2. With V trimmed by 6 bases and J by 8 bases, 7 bases remained unmatched. Germline V CDR1 and CDR2: MDHEN, SYDVKM. This CDR3 region has 15 residues. In DNA, the CDR3 is TGTGCCAGCAGCCGGCGACTAGCGGGAGGCGATGAGCAGTTCTTC. This codes for CASSRRLAGGDEQFF.

The chain couples TRBV6-5 to TRBJ1-4; 7 nucleotides line up with TRBD1. Germline CDR1 and CDR2: MNHEY and SVGAGI. V dropped 4 bases and J dropped 8; count of bases not matched to a gene: 7. This CDR3 comprises 14 residues. In DNA form, the CDR3 reads TGTGCCAGCAGTTGGGGACAGAGCCCCGAAAAACTGTTTTTT. Protein sequence: CASSWGQSPEKLFF.

V is TRBV9 and J is TRBJ2-2; 7 bases fit TRBD1. V was pared by 4 bases and J by 5 bases, with 2 bases of the junction left unmatched. Germline values: CDR1 SGDLS, CDR2 YYNGEE. This CDR3 has 13 residues. Here the CDR3 reads CASSRQGTGELFF. CDR3 coding DNA: TGTGCCAGCAGCAGACAGGGAACCGGGGAGCTGTTTTTT. Variable domain in full (rest from reference TRBV9 and TRBJ2-2): DSGVTQTPKHLITATGQRVTLRCSPRSGDLSVYWYQQSLDQGLQFLIQYYNGEERAKGNILERFSAQQFPDLHSELNLSSLELGDSALYFCASSRQGTGELFFGEGSRLTVL.

The CDR3 coding sequence is TGCGCCAGCAGGGGGGTCGGGGGTAACACTGAAGCTTTCTTT. This codes for CASRGVGGNTEAFF. The V and J genes are TRBV4-1 and TRBJ1-1, with D possibly being TRBD1 (5 bases). The CDR3 length is 14 residues. The V end lost 6 bases, the J end lost 2 bases, and 13 bases lay between the germline ends. Germline V gene data show CDR1 as MGHRA and CDR2 as YSYEKL.

This clone was seen once. At one boundary the junction diverges from the germline segment, which might be a read error. The V gene is TRBV7-2, the J gene TRBJ2-3; 7 bases line up with TRBD2. Per germline, CDR1 SGHTA and CDR2 FQGNSA. The CDR3 extends over 16 amino acids. CDR3 region: CASSSRIAGSTNTQYF. The DNA of the CDR3 is TGTGCCAGCAGCTCCCGTATAGCGGGTAGCACAAATACGCAGTATTTT.

The J gene is TRBJ2-5, the V gene TRBV10-3; unclear D gene. V dropped 10 bases and J dropped 5 bases, with 8 bases sitting between them. This CDR3 spans 10 amino acids. Per germline, CDR1 ENHRY and CDR2 SYGVKD. CDR3 DNA: TGTGCCACCGGTTGGGAGACCCAGTACTTC. Protein: CATGWETQYF.